The 15 T cell receptor beta chains below were found in one sample sequenced in a study of CD8 T cells in ankylosing spondylitis. TCRdb re-derived calls from the 5' RACE reads in MiXCR, one entry per CDR3 protein. The data hold about 39,000 distinct CDR3 sequences, with under 4.5% observed a single time. Sequencing was performed on blood, either unsorted or a sorted T cell fraction (not recorded which). These receptors all stem from a female donor with ankylosing spondylitis or in good health (not recorded which).

By share of the sample, this clonotype is medium-sized (0.01 to 0.1%). The genes are TRBV9 and TRBJ1-1; D is ambiguous. The CDR3 contains 15 residues. Looked up from germline, CDR1 is SGDLS and CDR2 is YYNGEE. V lost 3 bases to trimming and J lost 1 base, with 13 bases between them. The CDR3: CASSARGGRNTEAFF. DNA for the CDR3: TGTGCCAGCAGCGCCCGTGGAGGGAGGAACACTGAAGCTTTCTTT.

This clonotype was detected ten times or more. J is TRBJ2-7 and V is TRBV9; no firm D call. The CDR3 runs 15 residues. Per the germline V gene, CDR1 is SGDLS and CDR2 is YYNGEE. Between the trimmed V and J ends, which lost 2 bases and 2 bases, there was a span of 14 bases. The CDR3 nucleotides are TGTGCCAGCAGCGTTGGCAGCTACGTCCCCTACGAGCAGTACTTC. Protein product: CASSVGSYVPYEQYF.

There are many counts of this clonotype. This CDR3 is CASSAYGTPDREQFF. CDR3 coding DNA: TGTGCCAGCAGTGCATACGGGACTCCCGATAGGGAGCAGTTCTTC. The genes are TRBV9 and TRBJ2-1, with D perhaps TRBD2 (6 bases). The germline CDR1 and CDR2 sequences are SGDLS and YYNGEE. The CDR3 consists of 15 residues. Trimming pared 5 bases from V and 10 bases from J, leaving 22 bases between.

Ten or more counts support this clonotype. The chain uses TRBV9 and TRBJ2-1, with 10 bases that match TRBD2. Germline V gene lookup returns CDR1 SGDLS and CDR2 YYNGEE. Germline trimming cut 1 base from V and 4 bases from J; bases unmatched to any gene: 5. The CDR3 is 16 residues long. The CDR3 reads CASSVLTSGAYNEQFF. CDR3 in DNA: TGTGCCAGCAGCGTACTTACTAGCGGGGCATACAATGAGCAGTTCTTC.

This clonotype was recorded a few times. This chain uses TRBV9 with TRBJ2-6; the D is unclear. Germline V lookup: CDR1 SGDLS, CDR2 YYNGEE. This CDR3 is 14 amino acids long. Trimming took 2 bases from V and 0 from J, leaving 3 bases between them. This CDR3 is CASSVDSGANVLTF. The CDR3 bases are TGTGCCAGCAGCGTCGACTCTGGGGCCAACGTCCTGACTTTC. The variable domain in full, completed from reference TRBV9 and TRBJ2-6, reads DSGVTQTPKHLITATGQRVTLRCSPRSGDLSVYWYQQSLDQGLQFLIQYYNGEERAKGNILERFSAQQFPDLHSELNLSSLELGDSALYFCASSVDSGANVLTFGAGSRLTVL.

This clonotype appeared many times. The chain employs TRBV9 and TRBJ2-6; D is ambiguous. This CDR3 is built from 15 residues. Germline values: CDR1 SGDLS, CDR2 YYNGEE. The V and J ends lost 3 bases and 5 bases respectively, with 12 bases between them. The CDR3 protein is CASSAMTSRANVLTF. The CDR3 bases are TGTGCCAGCAGCGCCATGACAAGTAGGGCCAACGTCCTGACTTTC.

This clonotype was observed many times. The chain recombines TRBV9 with TRBJ2-7; 11 bases map to TRBD2. CDR1 SGDLS and CDR2 YYNGEE come from the germline V gene. After removal of 3 bases from V and 0 bases from J, the junction contained 20 bases not matched to a gene. This CDR3 region has 21 residues. Here the CDR3 reads CASSEGIRLAGGSTRSYEQYF. The CDR3 DNA reads TGTGCCAGCAGCGAGGGGATTCGGCTAGCGGGGGGATCGACCCGCTCCTACGAGCAGTACTTC.

This clonotype was counted many times. This chain links TRBV9 with TRBJ2-3; D is possibly TRBD1 or TRBD2 (5 bases each). The V gene's germline CDR1 is SGDLS and CDR2 YYNGEE. Trimming left V 3 bases short and J 2 bases short, with 10 bases between. This CDR3 region has 14 residues. This CDR3 reads CASSAGRDTDTQYF. In DNA, the CDR3 is TGTGCCAGCAGCGCGGGACGGGACACAGATACGCAGTATTTT.

The chain recombines TRBV9 with TRBJ1-1; D may be TRBD1 (5 bases). Germline CDR1 SGDLS, CDR2 YYNGEE. V gave up 8 bases and J gave up 0 bases, with 17 bases separating them. The CDR3 runs to 15 residues. The CDR3 region has the DNA TGTGCCAGTTCCCCAGGGTTGGCGATGAACACTGAAGCTTTCTTT. Translation: CASSPGLAMNTEAFF.

By share, this clonotype counts as medium-sized. The chain couples TRBV9 to TRBJ2-1; either TRBD1 or TRBD2 may fit D (5 bases each). Germline V gene data show CDR1 as SGDLS and CDR2 as YYNGEE. The V end was cut by 0 bases, the J end by 4 bases, with 14 bases between. The length of the CDR3 is 16 residues. The CDR3 region is CASSVGVHGGYNEQFF. The CDR3 DNA follows: TGTGCCAGCAGCGTAGGGGTGCATGGGGGATACAATGAGCAGTTCTTC.

This clonotype has ten or more counts. The genes are TRBV9 and TRBJ2-7, with a tentative D call TRBD1 (7 bases). Germline CDR1 is SGDLS and CDR2 is YYNGEE. The CDR3 spans 16 residues. V lost 0 bases to trimming and J lost 2 bases, with 15 bases between them. CDR3 region: CASSVGPSGGTYEQYF. CDR3 bases: TGTGCCAGCAGCGTAGGGCCCTCAGGGGGGACCTACGAGCAGTACTTC.

This clonotype showed up many times. This rearrangement joins TRBV9 to TRBJ1-3, with TRBD1 identical over 8 bases. Germline assignment: CDR1 SGDLS and CDR2 YYNGEE. The CDR3 sequence is 17 residues long. V lost 0 bases to trimming and J lost 1 base; unmatched junction nucleotides: 6. CDR3 sequence reads: CASSVAPGGYSGNTIYF. CDR3 in DNA: TGTGCCAGCAGCGTAGCTCCAGGGGGCTATTCTGGAAACACCATATATTTT.

This clonotype has ten or more counts. The chain couples TRBV9 to TRBJ2-3; D gene ambiguous. From germline, CDR1 is SGDLS and CDR2 YYNGEE. Trimming took 3 bases from V and 2 from J, leaving 7 bases between them. The CDR3 sequence is 13 residues long. The CDR3 nucleotides are TGTGCCAGCAGCGAGGACCCCACAGATACGCAGTATTTT. Its translation is CASSEDPTDTQYF.

This clonotype was found many times. The V and J genes are TRBV9 and TRBJ1-1; 7 positions agree with TRBD1. The CDR3 length is 13 residues. J was trimmed by 6 bases and V by 1 base; bases with no gene match: 3. CDR1 is SGDLS, CDR2 YYNGEE, per germline. The CDR3, as DNA: TGTGCCAGCAGCGTACTAGGGGGCTCTGAAGCTTTCTTT. Encoded protein: CASSVLGGSEAFF.

This clonotype was seen many times. The chain is built from TRBV9 and TRBJ2-1; D possibly uses TRBD1 or TRBD2 (6 bases each). The ends were cut back, 0 bases at V and 0 bases at J, with 16 bases in the middle. Germline V lookup: CDR1 SGDLS, CDR2 YYNGEE. The CDR3 extends over 18 amino acids. CDR3 bases: TGTGCCAGCAGCGTAGGCATCGGGGGCTTGAGCTCCTACAATGAGCAGTTCTTC. This translates into CASSVGIGGLSSYNEQFF.